The clone carrying this TCR beta chain came up a few times. Its antigen is currently unknown. Clones were sequenced by immunoSEQ multiplex PCR, and TCRdb holds only the in-frame ones, with some missing. This repertoire shows 12,000 or so clones, approximately 70% found once; its top ten account for about 20%. This entry is derived from a study of regulatory dendritic cells for organ transplantation. Study outcomes and limitations: Of resting T cell subsets, memory CD8+ had the most alloreactive clonotypes. Naive CD4+ and CD8+ repertoires were highly diverse; memory CD8+ was most oligoclonal.

The CDR3 is made up of 17 amino acids. J was trimmed by 0 bases and V by 3 bases; bases with no gene match: 7. The germline V gene has CDR1 SGHDT and CDR2 YYEEEE. The chain employs TRBV5-6 and TRBJ1-5; 9 positions match TRBD1. The sequencing input was memory CD8+ T cells from blood. Documented subset: CD45RO+ memory T cells. The origin of this receptor is a human donor in good health. The CDR3 loop reads CASSWGGQGHSNQPQHF. DNA for the CDR3: TGTGCCAGCAGCTGGGGGGGACAGGGCCATAGCAATCAGCCCCAGCATTTT.